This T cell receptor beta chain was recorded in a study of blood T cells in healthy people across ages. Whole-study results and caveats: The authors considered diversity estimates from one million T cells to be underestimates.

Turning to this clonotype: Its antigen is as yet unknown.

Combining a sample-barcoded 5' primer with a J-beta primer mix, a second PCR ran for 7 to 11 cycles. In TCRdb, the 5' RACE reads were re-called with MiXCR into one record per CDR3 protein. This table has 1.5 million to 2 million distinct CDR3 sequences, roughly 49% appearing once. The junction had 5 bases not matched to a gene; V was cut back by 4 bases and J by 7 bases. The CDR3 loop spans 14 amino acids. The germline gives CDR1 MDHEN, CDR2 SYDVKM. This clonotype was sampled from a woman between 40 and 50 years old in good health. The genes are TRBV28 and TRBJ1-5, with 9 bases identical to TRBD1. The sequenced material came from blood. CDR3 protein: CASSYRDRDQPQHF. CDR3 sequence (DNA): TGTGCCAGCAGTTACCGGGACAGGGACCAGCCCCAGCATTTT.